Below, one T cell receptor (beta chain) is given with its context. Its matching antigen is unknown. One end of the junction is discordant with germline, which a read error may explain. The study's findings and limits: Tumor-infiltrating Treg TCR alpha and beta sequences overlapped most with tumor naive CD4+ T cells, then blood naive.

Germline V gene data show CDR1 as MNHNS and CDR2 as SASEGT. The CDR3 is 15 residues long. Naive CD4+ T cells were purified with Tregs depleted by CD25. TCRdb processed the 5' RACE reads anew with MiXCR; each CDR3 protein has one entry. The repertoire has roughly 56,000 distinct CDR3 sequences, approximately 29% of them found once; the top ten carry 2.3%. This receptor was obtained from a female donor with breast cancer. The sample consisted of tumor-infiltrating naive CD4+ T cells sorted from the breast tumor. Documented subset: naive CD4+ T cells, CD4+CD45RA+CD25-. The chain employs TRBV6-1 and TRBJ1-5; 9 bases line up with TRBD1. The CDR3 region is CAGSEGTGINQPQHF. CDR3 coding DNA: TGTGCCGGCAGTGAAGGGACAGGGATCAATCAGCCCCAGCATTTT.